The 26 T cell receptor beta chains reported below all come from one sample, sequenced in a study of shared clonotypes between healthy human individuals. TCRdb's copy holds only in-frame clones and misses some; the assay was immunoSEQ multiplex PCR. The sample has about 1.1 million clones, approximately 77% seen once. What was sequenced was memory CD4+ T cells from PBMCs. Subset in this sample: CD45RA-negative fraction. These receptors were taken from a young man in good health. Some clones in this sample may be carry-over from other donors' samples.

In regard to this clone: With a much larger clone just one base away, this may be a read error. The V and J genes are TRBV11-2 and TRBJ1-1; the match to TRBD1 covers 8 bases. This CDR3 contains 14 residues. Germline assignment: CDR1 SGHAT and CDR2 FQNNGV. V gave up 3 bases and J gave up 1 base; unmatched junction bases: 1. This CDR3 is CASSLQGANTEAFF. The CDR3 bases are TGTGCCAGCAGCTTGCAGGGGGCGAACACTGAAGCTTTCTTT.

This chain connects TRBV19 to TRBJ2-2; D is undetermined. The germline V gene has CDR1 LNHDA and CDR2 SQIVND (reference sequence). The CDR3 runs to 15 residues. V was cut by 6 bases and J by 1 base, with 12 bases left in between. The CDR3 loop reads CASRKNGMNTGELFF. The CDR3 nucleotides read TGTGCCAGTAGGAAGAACGGCATGAACACCGGGGAGCTGTTTTTT.

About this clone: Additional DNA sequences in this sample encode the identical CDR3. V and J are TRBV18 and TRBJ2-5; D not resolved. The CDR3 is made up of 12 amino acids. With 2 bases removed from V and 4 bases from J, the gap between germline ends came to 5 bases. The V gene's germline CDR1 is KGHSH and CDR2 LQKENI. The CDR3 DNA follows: TGTGCCAGCTCACCAGGGCCAGAGACCCAGTACTTC. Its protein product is CASSPGPETQYF.

The CDR3 here is CASSVDSQNIQYF. As DNA, the CDR3 is TGTGCCAGCAGCGTAGACTCCCAAAACATTCAGTACTTC. This chain connects TRBV9 to TRBJ2-4; D uncertain. CDR3 length: 13 amino acids. V lost 0 bases, J lost 5 bases, and 6 bases lay in between. Germline V gene lookup returns CDR1 SGDLS and CDR2 YYNGEE.

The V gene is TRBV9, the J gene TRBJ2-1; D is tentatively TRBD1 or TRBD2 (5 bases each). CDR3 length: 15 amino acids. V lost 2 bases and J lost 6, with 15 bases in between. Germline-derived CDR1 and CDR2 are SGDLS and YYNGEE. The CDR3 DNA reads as TGTGCCAGCAGCGTGGGACCAACAATCGGCAATGAGCAGTTCTTC. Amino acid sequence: CASSVGPTIGNEQFF.

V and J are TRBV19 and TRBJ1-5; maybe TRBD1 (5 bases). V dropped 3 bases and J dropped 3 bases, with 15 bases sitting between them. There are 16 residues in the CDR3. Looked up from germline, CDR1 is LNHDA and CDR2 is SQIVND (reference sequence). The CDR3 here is CASSMIWGGFNQPQHF. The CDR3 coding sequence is TGTGCCAGTAGTATGATTTGGGGGGGATTCAATCAGCCCCAGCATTTT. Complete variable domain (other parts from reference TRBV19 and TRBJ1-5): DGGITQSPKYLFRKEGQNVTLSCEQNLNHDAMYWYRQDPGQGLRLIYYSQIVNDFQKGDIAEGYSVSREKKESFPLTVTSAQKNPTAFYLCASSMIWGGFNQPQHFGDGTRLSIL.

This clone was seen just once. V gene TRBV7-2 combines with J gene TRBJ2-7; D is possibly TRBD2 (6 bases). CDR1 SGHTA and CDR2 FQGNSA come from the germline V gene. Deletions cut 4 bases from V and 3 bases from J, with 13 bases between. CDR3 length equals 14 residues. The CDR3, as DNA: TGTGCCAGCAGCTCCCGACAGACTAGCTACGAGCAGTACTTC. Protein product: CASSSRQTSYEQYF.

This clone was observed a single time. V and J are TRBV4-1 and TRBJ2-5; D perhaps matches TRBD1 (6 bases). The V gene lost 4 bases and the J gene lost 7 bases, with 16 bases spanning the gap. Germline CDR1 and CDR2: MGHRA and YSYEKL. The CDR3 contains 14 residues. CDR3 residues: CASSLDRTVSTQYF. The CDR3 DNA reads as TGCGCCAGCAGCCTCGATAGGACAGTTTCGACCCAGTACTTC.

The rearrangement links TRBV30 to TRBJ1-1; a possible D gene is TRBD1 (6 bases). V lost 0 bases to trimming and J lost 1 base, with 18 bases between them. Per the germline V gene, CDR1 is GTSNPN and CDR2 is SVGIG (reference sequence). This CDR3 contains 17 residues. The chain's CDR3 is CAWSVKLLGGANTEAFF. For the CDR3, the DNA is TGTGCCTGGAGTGTAAAATTACTGGGGGGGGCGAACACTGAAGCTTTCTTT.

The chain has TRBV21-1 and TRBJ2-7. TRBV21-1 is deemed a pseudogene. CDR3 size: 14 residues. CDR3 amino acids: CASSKDAVSYEQYF. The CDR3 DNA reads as TGTGCCAGCAGCAAAGATGCCGTTTCCTACGAGCAGTACTTC.

CDR3 DNA sequence: TGCGCCAGCAGCTTAGGGACTAGCGGGAGTCTTTGGGCCCCCTACGAGCAGTACTTC. It is translated as CASSLGTSGSLWAPYEQYF. The V and J genes are TRBV5-1 and TRBJ2-7; 14 nucleotides agree with TRBD2. With 2 bases clipped from V and 2 bases from J, the junction kept 12 bases outside the gene matches. The CDR3 consists of 19 residues. The germline V gene encodes CDR1 SGHRS and CDR2 YFSETQ.

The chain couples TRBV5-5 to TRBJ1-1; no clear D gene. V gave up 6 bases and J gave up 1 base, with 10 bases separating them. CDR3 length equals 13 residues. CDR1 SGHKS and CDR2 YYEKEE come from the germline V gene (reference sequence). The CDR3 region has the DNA TGTGCCAGCATAGAGCTCAGGAACACTGAAGCTTTCTTT. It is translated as CASIELRNTEAFF. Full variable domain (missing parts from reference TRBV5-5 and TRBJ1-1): DAGVTQSPTHLIKTRGQQVTLRCSPISGHKSVSWYQQVLGQGPQFIFQYYEKEERGRGNFPDRFSARQFPNYSSELNVNALLLGDSALYLCASIELRNTEAFFGQGTRLTVV.

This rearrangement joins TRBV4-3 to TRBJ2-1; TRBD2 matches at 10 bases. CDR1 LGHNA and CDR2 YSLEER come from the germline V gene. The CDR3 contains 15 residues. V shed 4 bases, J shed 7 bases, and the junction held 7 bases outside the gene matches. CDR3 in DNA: TGCGCCAGCAGCCCGTCGGGACTAGCGTGGAATGAGCAGTTCTTC. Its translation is CASSPSGLAWNEQFF.

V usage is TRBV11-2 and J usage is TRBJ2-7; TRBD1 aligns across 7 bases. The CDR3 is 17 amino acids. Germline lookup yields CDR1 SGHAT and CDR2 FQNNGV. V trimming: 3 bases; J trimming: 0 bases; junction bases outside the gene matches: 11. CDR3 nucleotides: TGTGCCAGCAGCTTTAAGGGACAGAAAACGTCCTCCTACGAGCAGTACTTC. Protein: CASSFKGQKTSSYEQYF.

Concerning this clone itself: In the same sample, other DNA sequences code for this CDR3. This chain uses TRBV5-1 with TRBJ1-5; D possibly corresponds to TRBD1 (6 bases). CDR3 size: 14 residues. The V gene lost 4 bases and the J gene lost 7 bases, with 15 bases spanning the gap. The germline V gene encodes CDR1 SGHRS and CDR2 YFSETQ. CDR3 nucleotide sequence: TGCGCCAGCAGCCCCTCGACAGGTAACCAGCCCCAGCATTTT. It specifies CASSPSTGNQPQHF.

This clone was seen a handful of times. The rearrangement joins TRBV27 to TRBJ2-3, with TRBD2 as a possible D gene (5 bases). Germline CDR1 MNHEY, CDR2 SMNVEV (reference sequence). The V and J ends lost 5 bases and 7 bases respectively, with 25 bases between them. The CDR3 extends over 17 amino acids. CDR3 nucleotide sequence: TGTGCCAGCAGTAAACTAAGCGGCCCGGGTCGGGGAAATACGCAGTATTTT. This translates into CASSKLSGPGRGNTQYF.

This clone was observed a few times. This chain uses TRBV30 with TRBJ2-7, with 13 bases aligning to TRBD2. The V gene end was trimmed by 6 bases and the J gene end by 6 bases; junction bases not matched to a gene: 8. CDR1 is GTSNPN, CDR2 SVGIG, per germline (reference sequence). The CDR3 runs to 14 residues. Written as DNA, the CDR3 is TGTGCCTGCGAAAGGACTAGCGGGAGCGGCGAGCAGTACTTC. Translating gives CACERTSGSGEQYF.

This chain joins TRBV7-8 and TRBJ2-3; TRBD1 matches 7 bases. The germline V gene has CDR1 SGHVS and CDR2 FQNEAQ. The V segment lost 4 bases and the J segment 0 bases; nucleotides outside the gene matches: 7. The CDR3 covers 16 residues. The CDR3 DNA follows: TGTGCCAGCAGCTCCAACAGGGGACATAGCACAGATACGCAGTATTTT. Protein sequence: CASSSNRGHSTDTQYF.

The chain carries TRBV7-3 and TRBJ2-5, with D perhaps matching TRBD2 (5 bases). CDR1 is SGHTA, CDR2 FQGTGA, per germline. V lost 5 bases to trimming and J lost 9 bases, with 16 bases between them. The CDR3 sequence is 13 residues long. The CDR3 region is CASSDDPVRAQYF. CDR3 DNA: TGTGCCAGCAGCGACGACCCGGTGAGGGCCCAGTACTTC.

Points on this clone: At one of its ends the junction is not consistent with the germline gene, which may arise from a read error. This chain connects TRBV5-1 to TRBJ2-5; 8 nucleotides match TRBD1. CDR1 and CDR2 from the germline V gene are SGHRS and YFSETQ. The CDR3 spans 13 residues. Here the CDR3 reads CTSSTGGRETQYF. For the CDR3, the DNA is TGCACCAGCTCTACAGGGGGTCGGGAGACCCAGTACTTC.

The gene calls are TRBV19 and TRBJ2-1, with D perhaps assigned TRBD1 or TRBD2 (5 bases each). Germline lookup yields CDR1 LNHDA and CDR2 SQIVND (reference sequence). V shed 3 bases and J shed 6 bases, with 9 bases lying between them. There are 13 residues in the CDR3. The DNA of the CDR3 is TGTGCCAGTAGTATCCGGGGACCCAATGAGCAGTTCTTC. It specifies CASSIRGPNEQFF.

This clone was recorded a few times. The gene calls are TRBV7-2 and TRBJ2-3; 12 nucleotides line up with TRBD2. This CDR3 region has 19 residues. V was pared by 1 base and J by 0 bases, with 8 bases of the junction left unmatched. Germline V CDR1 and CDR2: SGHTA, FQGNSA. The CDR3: CASSLDGLAGQLSTDTQYF. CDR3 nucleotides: TGTGCCAGCAGCTTAGATGGACTAGCGGGGCAACTTAGCACAGATACGCAGTATTTT.

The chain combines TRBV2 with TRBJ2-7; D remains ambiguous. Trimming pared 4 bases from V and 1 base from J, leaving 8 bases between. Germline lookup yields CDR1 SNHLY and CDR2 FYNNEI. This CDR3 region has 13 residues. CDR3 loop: CASSVLRSYEQYF. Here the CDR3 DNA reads TGTGCCAGCAGTGTTTTGCGGTCCTACGAGCAGTACTTC.

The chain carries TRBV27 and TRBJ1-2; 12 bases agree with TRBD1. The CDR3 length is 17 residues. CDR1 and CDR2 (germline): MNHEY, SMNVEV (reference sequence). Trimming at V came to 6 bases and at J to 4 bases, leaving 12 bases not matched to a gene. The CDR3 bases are TGTGCCAGCAGCACTACGGGACAGGGGGCAAGATCCTATGGCTACACCTTC. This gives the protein CASSTTGQGARSYGYTF.

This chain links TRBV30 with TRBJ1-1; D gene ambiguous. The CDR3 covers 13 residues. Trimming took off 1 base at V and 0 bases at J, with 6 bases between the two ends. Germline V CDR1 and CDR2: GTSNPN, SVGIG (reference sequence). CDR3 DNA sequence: TGTGCCTGGAGTGCCCAGTTGAACACTGAAGCTTTCTTT. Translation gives CAWSAQLNTEAFF.

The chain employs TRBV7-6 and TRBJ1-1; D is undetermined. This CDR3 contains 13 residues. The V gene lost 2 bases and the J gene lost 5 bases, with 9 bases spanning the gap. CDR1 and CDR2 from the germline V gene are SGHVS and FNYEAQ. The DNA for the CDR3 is TGTGCCAGCAGCTTATTAGAGGGTACTGAAGCTTTCTTT. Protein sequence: CASSLLEGTEAFF.